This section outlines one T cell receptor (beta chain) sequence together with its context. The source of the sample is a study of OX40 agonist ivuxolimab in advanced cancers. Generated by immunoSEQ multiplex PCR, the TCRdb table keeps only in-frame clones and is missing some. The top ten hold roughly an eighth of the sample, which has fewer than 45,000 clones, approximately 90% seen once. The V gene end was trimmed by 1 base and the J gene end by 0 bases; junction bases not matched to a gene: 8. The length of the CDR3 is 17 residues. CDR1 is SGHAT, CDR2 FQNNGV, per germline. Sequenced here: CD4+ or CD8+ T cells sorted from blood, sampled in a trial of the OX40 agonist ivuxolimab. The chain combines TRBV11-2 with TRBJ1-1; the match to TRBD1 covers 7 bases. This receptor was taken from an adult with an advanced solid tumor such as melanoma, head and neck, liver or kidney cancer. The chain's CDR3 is CASSLGGGELMNTEAFF. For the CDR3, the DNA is TGTGCCAGCAGCTTAGGAGGGGGCGAGCTGATGAACACTGAAGCTTTCTTT.